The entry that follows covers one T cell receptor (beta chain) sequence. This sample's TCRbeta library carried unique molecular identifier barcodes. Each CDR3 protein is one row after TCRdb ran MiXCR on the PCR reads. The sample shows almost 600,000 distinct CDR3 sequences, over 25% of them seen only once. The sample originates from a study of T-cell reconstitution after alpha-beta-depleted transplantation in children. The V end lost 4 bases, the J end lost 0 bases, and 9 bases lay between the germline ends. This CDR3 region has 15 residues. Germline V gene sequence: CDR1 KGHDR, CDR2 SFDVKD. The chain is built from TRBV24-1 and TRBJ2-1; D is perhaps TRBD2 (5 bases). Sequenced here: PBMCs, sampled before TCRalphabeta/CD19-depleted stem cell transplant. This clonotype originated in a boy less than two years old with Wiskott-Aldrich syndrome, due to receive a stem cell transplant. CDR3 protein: CATSEVGSSYNEQFF. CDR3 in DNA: TGTGCCACCAGTGAGGTGGGGAGCTCCTACAATGAGCAGTTCTTC.